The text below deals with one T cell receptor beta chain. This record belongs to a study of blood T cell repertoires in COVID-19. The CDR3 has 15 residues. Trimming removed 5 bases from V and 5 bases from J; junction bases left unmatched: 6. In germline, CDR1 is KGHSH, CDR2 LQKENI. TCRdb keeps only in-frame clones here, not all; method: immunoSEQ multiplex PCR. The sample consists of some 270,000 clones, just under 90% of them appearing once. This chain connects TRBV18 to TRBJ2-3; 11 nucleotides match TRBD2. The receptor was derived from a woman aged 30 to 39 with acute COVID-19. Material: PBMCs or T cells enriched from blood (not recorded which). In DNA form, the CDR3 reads TGTGCCAGCTCAAAACTAGCGGGAGAACAAGATACGCAGTATTTT. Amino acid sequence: CASSKLAGEQDTQYF.